This TCR beta chain was identified in a study of blood T cell repertoires in COVID-19. Study details: T cells, B-cell-depleted T cells, or PBMCs provided the cDNA or gDNA that served as material.

Only in-frame clones appear in the TCRdb table, and some are missing; sequencing was by immunoSEQ multiplex PCR. The table has some 66,000 clones, about 91% seen once. Trimming shortened V by 1 base and J by 1 base, and 16 bases separated the two germline ends. The CDR3 spans 17 residues. Germline values: CDR1 MGHRA, CDR2 YSYEKL. What was sequenced was peripheral blood. This TCR came from a human donor in a cohort sampled during active COVID-19. The chain links TRBV4-1 to TRBJ2-5, with a weak D call TRBD2 (7 bases). The CDR3, as DNA: TGCGCCAGCAGCCAAGCTGAAGGGGGAGGGCCCCAAGAGACCCAGTACTTC. It encodes CASSQAEGGGPQETQYF.